What follows are 2 T cell receptor beta chains derived from one specimen sequenced in a study of response to subunit inactivated influenza vaccine (dated by TCRdb to about 2018). The library came from RT-PCR. TCRdb lists the instrument as Illumina HiSeq 2500. TCRdb reworked the public reads: Q25 trimming with fastp, MiXCR clone assembly, productive beta chains retained. Each CDR3 protein gets just one entry, which takes the most common genes and DNA from the rows behind it. The sample table shows roughly 620,000 distinct CDR3 sequences, and approximately 10% are seen once. 8% to 13% of the sample rests with the top ten. Another study also made use of these data, one on T cells expressing NK-cell markers. As the second study states: TCR beta cDNA libraries were made by 5'RACE template switching that added a universal primer site and unique molecular identifiers.

The sample consisted of PBMCs from blood, taken on the day of vaccination. The receptors stem from a man aged 50-59 years who received an inactivated influenza vaccine. Donor details come from another sample of the same person, matched by shared clones.

The chain links TRBV7-2 to TRBJ2-2, with D possibly called TRBD1 or TRBD2 (6 bases each). This CDR3 region has 16 residues. The V gene lost 6 bases and the J gene lost 3 bases, with 17 bases spanning the gap. Looked up from germline, CDR1 is SGHTA and CDR2 is FQGNSA. CDR3 amino acids: CASRGPGGFYTGELFF. The CDR3 coding sequence is TGTGCCAGCAGGGGTCCCGGGGGCTTTTACACCGGGGAGCTGTTTTTT.

The chain employs TRBV4-1 and TRBJ2-7, with D perhaps being TRBD1 or TRBD2 (5 bases each). Trimming removed 3 bases at V and 7 bases at J, with 19 bases between. The CDR3 runs 15 residues. CDR1 and CDR2 (germline): MGHRA, YSYEKL. In DNA form, the CDR3 reads TGCGCCAGCAGCCAGGGGAGACAGAAGAAGGAAGAGCAGTACTTC. Amino acid sequence: CASSQGRQKKEEQYF.